The 25 T cell receptor beta chains listed next were all sequenced from one sample in a study of chemoradiotherapy in HPV16-positive cancers. Produced via immunoSEQ multiplex PCR; TCRdb's table is partial and in-frame only. This table has some 15,000 clones, almost 90% appearing once. The material was blood, obtained from a patient who underwent chemoradiotherapy. Source of these receptors: a human donor with HPV-associated anogenital cancer.

The chain employs TRBV9 and TRBJ2-3; 8 bases match TRBD2. V dropped 2 bases and J dropped 5; count of bases not matched to a gene: 7. The CDR3 is 15 amino acids. From germline, CDR1 is SGDLS and CDR2 YYNGEE. CDR3 nucleotides: TGTGCCAGCAGCGTCGGGGGGGCCGGGGAAGATACGCAGTATTTT. Translating it yields CASSVGGAGEDTQYF.

The chain links TRBV7-9 to TRBJ2-1; 7 bases map to TRBD1. The V segment lost 5 bases and the J segment 8 bases; nucleotides outside the gene matches: 18. This CDR3 has 17 amino acids. CDR1 and CDR2 (germline): SEHNR, FQNEAQ (reference sequence). The CDR3 region has the DNA TGTGCCAGCAGCGACCCATCCCGGGACAGTTTTCTCTATGAGCAGTTCTTC. Translating it yields CASSDPSRDSFLYEQFF.

The chain couples TRBV11-2 to TRBJ2-3, with a weak D call TRBD2 (6 bases). The CDR3 spans 16 residues. Trimming pared 0 bases from V and 0 bases from J, leaving 10 bases between. The germline CDR1 and CDR2 sequences are SGHAT and FQNNGV. The CDR3 loop reads CASSLEGGASTDTQYF. CDR3 nucleotides: TGTGCCAGCAGCTTAGAAGGCGGGGCTAGCACAGATACGCAGTATTTT.

The chain joins TRBV20-1 to TRBJ2-7; D is perhaps TRBD2 (5 bases). The CDR3 loop spans 11 amino acids. The ends were cut back, 3 bases at V and 4 bases at J, with 7 bases in the middle. Germline V gene lookup returns CDR1 DFQATT and CDR2 SNEGSKA (reference sequence). DNA for the CDR3: TGCAGTGCTAGTCGGGGTTACGAGCAGTACTTC. Residues: CSASRGYEQYF.

The chain combines TRBV4-2 with TRBJ2-7; D may correspond to TRBD1 or TRBD2 (5 bases each). Germline V gene data show CDR1 as LGHNA and CDR2 as YNFKEQ. This CDR3 contains 17 residues. Trimming stripped 3 bases from V and 3 bases from J, with 21 bases between. DNA of the CDR3: TGTGCCAGCAGCCACGCAAATCCCGGGACCGAAAACTACGAGCAGTACTTC. Translation: CASSHANPGTENYEQYF.

This clone was counted a single time. V usage is TRBV2 and J usage is TRBJ2-7; possible D gene TRBD2, 6 bases. The V and J ends lost 7 bases and 2 bases respectively, with 9 bases between them. Germline values: CDR1 SNHLY, CDR2 FYNNEI. The CDR3 has 12 amino acids. This CDR3 reads CASTGVPYEQYF. The DNA for the CDR3 is TGTGCCAGCACGGGGGTTCCCTACGAGCAGTACTTC.

V usage is TRBV7-9 and J usage is TRBJ1-1, with D unresolved. Germline V CDR1 and CDR2: SEHNR, FQNEAQ (reference sequence). Deletions cut 5 bases from V and 8 bases from J, with 9 bases between. CDR3 length equals 11 residues. Here the CDR3 reads CASSAAPEAFF. CDR3 in DNA: TGTGCCAGCAGCGCCGCTCCGGAAGCTTTCTTT.

The rearrangement uses TRBV27 and TRBJ2-7; the D call may be TRBD1 or TRBD2 (5 bases each). V lost 5 bases and J 1 base, leaving 21 bases between the germline ends. CDR1 is MNHEY and CDR2 is SMNVEV in the germline V gene (reference sequence). The CDR3 is made up of 17 amino acids. For the CDR3, the DNA is TGTGCCAGCAGTCCAGATCCCGGGACCCCAGTTTCCTACGAGCAGTACTTC. Translated, it gives CASSPDPGTPVSYEQYF.

The V gene is TRBV4-1, the J gene TRBJ2-1; no reliable D call. V lost 3 bases and J lost 10, with 16 bases in between. This CDR3 comprises 14 residues. Germline lookup yields CDR1 MGHRA and CDR2 YSYEKL. The CDR3 bases are TGCGCCAGCAGCCAGGCACTTCTCTCCGGCGAGCAGTTCTTC. Translation gives CASSQALLSGEQFF.

The chain employs TRBV7-9 and TRBJ2-5; maybe TRBD2 (6 bases). This CDR3 spans 14 amino acids. Germline V gene lookup returns CDR1 SEHNR and CDR2 FQNEAQ (reference sequence). The V and J ends lost 6 bases and 3 bases respectively, with 14 bases between them. CDR3 amino acids: CASSPRTGEETQYF. The CDR3 bases are TGTGCCAGCAGTCCTAGGACGGGAGAAGAGACCCAGTACTTC.

In this sample, this clone turned up a few times. This chain links TRBV14 with TRBJ1-1, with D hard to call. Trimming shortened V by 1 base and J by 2 bases, and 2 bases separated the two germline ends. Germline V gene sequence: CDR1 SGHDN, CDR2 FVKESK. The CDR3 extends over 12 amino acids. The CDR3 DNA reads TGTGCCAGCAGCCAAGTAAACACTGAAGCTTTCTTT. This sequence encodes CASSQVNTEAFF. Complete variable domain (other parts from reference TRBV14 and TRBJ1-1): EAGVTQFPSHSVIEKGQTVTLRCDPISGHDNLYWYRRVMGKEIKFLLHFVKESKQDESGMPNNRFLAERTGGTYSTLKVQPAELEDSGVYFCASSQVNTEAFFGQGTRLTVV.

The chain links TRBV5-1 to TRBJ1-3, with a possible D match to TRBD1 (5 bases). Germline CDR1 is SGHRS and CDR2 is YFSETQ. The CDR3 is made up of 13 amino acids. V lost 4 bases to trimming and J lost 1 base, with 6 bases between them. CDR3 nucleotides: TGCGCCAGCAGCCAGGGTTCTGGAAACACCATATATTTT. This encodes CASSQGSGNTIYF. Based on the CDR3 plus reference TRBV5-1 and TRBJ1-3, the full variable domain is KAGVTQTPRYLIKTRGQQVTLSCSPISGHRSVSWYQQTPGQGLQFLFEYFSETQRNKGNFPGRFSGRQFSNSRSEMNVSTLELGDSALYLCASSQGSGNTIYFGEGSWLTVV.

This chain links TRBV12-1 with TRBJ2-7; the listed D gene, TRBD2, was not tested against the DNA. TRBV12-1 represents a pseudogene. The CDR3 is made up of 15 amino acids. This CDR3 reads CASSREREVSYEQYF. The CDR3 DNA reads as TGTGCCAGCAGCCGAGAGCGGGAGGTATCCTACGAGCAGTACTTC.

CDR3 coding DNA: TGTGCCAGCAGTTATTCACCAGCCTACTCTGGAAACACCATATATTTT. Its protein is CASSYSPAYSGNTIYF. This chain connects TRBV6-6 to TRBJ1-3; D gene unclear. CDR1 and CDR2 from the germline V gene are MNHNY and SVGAGI (reference sequence). V was cut by 3 bases and J by 0 bases, with 12 bases left in between. The CDR3 loop spans 16 amino acids.

V usage is TRBV6-1 and J usage is TRBJ1-1; D unclear. Germline assignment: CDR1 MNHNS and CDR2 SASEGT. The CDR3 runs to 15 residues. Trimming took 7 bases from V and 6 from J, leaving 21 bases between them. The CDR3: CASTFTAGSVAEAFF. CDR3 DNA sequence: TGTGCCAGCACTTTCACAGCGGGGTCCGTCGCTGAAGCTTTCTTT.

The rearrangement links TRBV10-3 to TRBJ2-3; 7 bases agree with TRBD2. Trimming removed 2 bases from V and 1 base from J; junction bases left unmatched: 3. Germline V gene data show CDR1 as ENHRY and CDR2 as SYGVKD. This CDR3 contains 15 residues. The CDR3 here is CAISEASGGTDTQYF. The CDR3 region has the DNA TGTGCCATCAGTGAGGCTAGCGGAGGCACAGATACGCAGTATTTT.

The chain couples TRBV30 to TRBJ1-1; TRBD1 is a possible D gene (6 bases). The germline gives CDR1 GTSNPN, CDR2 SVGIG (reference sequence). This CDR3 spans 12 amino acids. The ends were cut back, 3 bases at V and 8 bases at J, with 13 bases in the middle. In DNA, the CDR3 is TGTGCCTGGAGCCGACAGGTTGAGGAAGCTTTCTTT. The encoded protein is CAWSRQVEEAFF.

The chain links TRBV28 to TRBJ2-7; D might be TRBD1 (5 bases). Trimming removed 10 bases from V and 5 bases from J, with 15 bases in between. This CDR3 comprises 12 residues. Germline CDR1 and CDR2: MDHEN and SYDVKM. The CDR3 is CATQGLGDEQYF. Written as DNA, the CDR3 is TGTGCCACTCAGGGTTTAGGGGACGAGCAGTACTTC. The complete variable domain, with remaining parts taken from reference TRBV28 and TRBJ2-7, reads DVKVTQSSRYLVKRTGEKVFLECVQDMDHENMFWYRQDPGLGLRLIYFSYDVKMKEKGDIPEGYSVSREKKERFSLILESASTNQTSMYLCATQGLGDEQYFGPGTRLTVT.

This clone was found a few times. The V gene is TRBV2, the J gene TRBJ1-2, with unresolved D. The CDR3 extends over 12 amino acids. V lost 5 bases and J 8 bases, leaving 12 bases between the germline ends. Germline V gene lookup returns CDR1 SNHLY and CDR2 FYNNEI. This CDR3 reads CASSKGSRGYTF. CDR3 sequence (DNA): TGTGCCAGCAGTAAAGGATCAAGGGGCTACACCTTC.

A remark on this clone: The same CDR3 arises from other DNA sequences in this sample as well. The chain carries TRBV9 and TRBJ2-2; D is unclear. Germline lookup yields CDR1 SGDLS and CDR2 YYNGEE. V dropped 1 base and J dropped 4 bases, with 2 bases sitting between them. The CDR3 consists of 12 residues. The CDR3 loop is CASSVRTGELFF. CDR3 DNA: TGTGCCAGCAGCGTACGCACCGGGGAGCTGTTTTTT.

The DNA for the CDR3 is TGTGCCAGCAGTTTTGGTGGAGTCGCTGAAGCTTTCTTT. It encodes CASSFGGVAEAFF. The rearrangement links TRBV28 to TRBJ1-1; D is unclear. Germline lookup yields CDR1 MDHEN and CDR2 SYDVKM. The ends were cut back, 3 bases at V and 6 bases at J, with 11 bases in the middle. The CDR3 totals 13 residues.

The chain joins TRBV4-1 to TRBJ1-6; TRBD1 is a possible D gene (5 bases). V was pared by 4 bases and J by 11 bases, with 12 bases between. This CDR3 region has 13 residues. Germline V gene lookup returns CDR1 MGHRA and CDR2 YSYEKL. Here the CDR3 reads CASSPGGGPPLHF. For the CDR3, the DNA is TGCGCCAGCAGCCCCGGGGGGGGTCCACCCCTCCACTTT.

The rearrangement joins TRBV11-2 to TRBJ1-5; D call uncertain. Germline assignment: CDR1 SGHAT and CDR2 FQNNGV. This CDR3 has 14 residues. The germline V and J ends were trimmed by 1 base and 6 bases, with 10 bases remaining between them. The CDR3 loop reads CASSLVGGVQPQHF. The CDR3 DNA is TGTGCCAGCAGCTTAGTCGGAGGAGTTCAGCCCCAGCATTTT.

The rearrangement links TRBV10-3 to TRBJ1-1; tentatively, D is TRBD1 (5 bases). The CDR3 sequence is 13 residues long. Germline V gene lookup returns CDR1 ENHRY and CDR2 SYGVKD. The V and J ends lost 9 bases and 4 bases respectively, with 15 bases between them. The CDR3 reads CAMAQRGGTEAFF. In DNA form, the CDR3 reads TGTGCCATGGCGCAGAGGGGTGGCACTGAAGCTTTCTTT.

The V call is TRBV11-2, the J call TRBJ1-2, with a tentative D call TRBD1 (5 bases). V dropped 1 base and J dropped 10 bases, with 13 bases sitting between them. The V gene's germline CDR1 is SGHAT and CDR2 FQNNGV. CDR3 length equals 13 residues. The CDR3 nucleotides read TGTGCCAGCAGCTTAGGGGGCGGCGGGGCCTACACCTTC. Amino acid sequence: CASSLGGGGAYTF.